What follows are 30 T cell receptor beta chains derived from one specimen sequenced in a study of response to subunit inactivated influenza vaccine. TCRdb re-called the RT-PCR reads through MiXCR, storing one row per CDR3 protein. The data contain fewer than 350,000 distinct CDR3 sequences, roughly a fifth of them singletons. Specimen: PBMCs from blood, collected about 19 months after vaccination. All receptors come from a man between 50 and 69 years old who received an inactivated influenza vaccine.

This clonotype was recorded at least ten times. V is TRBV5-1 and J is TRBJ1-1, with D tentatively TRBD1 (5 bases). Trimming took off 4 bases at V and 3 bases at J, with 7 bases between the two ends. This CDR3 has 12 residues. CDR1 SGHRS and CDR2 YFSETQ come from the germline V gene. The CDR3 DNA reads TGCGCCAGCAGCCCAGGGTACACTGAAGCTTTCTTT. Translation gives CASSPGYTEAFF.

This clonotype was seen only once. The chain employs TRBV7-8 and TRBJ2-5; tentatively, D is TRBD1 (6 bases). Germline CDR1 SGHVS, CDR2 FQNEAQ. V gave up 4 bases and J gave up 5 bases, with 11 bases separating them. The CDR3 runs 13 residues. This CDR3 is CASSSNRDETQYF. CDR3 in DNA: TGTGCCAGCAGCTCTAACAGGGACGAGACCCAGTACTTC.

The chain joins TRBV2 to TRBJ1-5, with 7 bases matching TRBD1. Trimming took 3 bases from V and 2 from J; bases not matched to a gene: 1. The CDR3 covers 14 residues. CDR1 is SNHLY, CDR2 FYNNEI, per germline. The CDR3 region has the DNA TGTGCCAGCAGTGATCAGGGGGGCAATCAGCCCCAGCATTTT. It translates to CASSDQGGNQPQHF.

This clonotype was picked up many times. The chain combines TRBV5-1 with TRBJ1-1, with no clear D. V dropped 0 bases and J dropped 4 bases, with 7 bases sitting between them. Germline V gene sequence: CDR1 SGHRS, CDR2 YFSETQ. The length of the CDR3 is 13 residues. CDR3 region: CASSLEGFTEAFF. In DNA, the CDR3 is TGCGCCAGCAGCTTGGAAGGTTTCACTGAAGCTTTCTTT.

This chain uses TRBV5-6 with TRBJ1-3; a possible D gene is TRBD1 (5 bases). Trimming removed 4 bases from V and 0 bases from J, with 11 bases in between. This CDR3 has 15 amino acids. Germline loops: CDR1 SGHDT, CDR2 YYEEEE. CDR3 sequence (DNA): TGTGCCAGCAGCCGAAGGGGCCTCTCTGGAAACACCATATATTTT. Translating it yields CASSRRGLSGNTIYF. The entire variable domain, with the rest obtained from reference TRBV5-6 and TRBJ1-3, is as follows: DAGVTQSPTHLIKTRGQQVTLRCSPKSGHDTVSWYQQALGQGPQFIFQYYEEEERQRGNFPDRFSGHQFPNYSSELNVNALLLGDSALYLCASSRRGLSGNTIYFGEGSWLTVV.

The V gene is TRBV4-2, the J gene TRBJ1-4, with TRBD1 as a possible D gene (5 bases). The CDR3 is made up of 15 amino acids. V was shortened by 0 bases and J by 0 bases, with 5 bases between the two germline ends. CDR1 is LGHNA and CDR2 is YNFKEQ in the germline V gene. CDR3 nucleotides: TGTGCCAGCAGCCAAGAAGGGGCAACTAATGAAAAACTGTTTTTT. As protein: CASSQEGATNEKLFF.

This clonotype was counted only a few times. The CDR3 sequence: CASSIRSVEVSNYGYTF. The CDR3 DNA reads TGTGCCAGTAGTATACGAAGCGTTGAGGTATCTAACTATGGCTACACCTTC. This sequence joins TRBV19 and TRBJ1-2; D is uncertain. Trimming cost V 2 bases and J 0 bases, with 16 bases left between them. The CDR3 spans 17 residues. Per germline, CDR1 LNHDA and CDR2 SQIVND (reference sequence).

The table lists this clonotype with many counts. This chain's CDR3 is CASRQQGAQPQHF. The CDR3 nucleotides are TGTGCCAGCAGACAACAGGGTGCTCAGCCCCAGCATTTT. V usage is TRBV2 and J usage is TRBJ1-5; possible D gene TRBD1, 6 bases. The CDR3 is 13 residues long. V shed 6 bases and J shed 6 bases, with 12 bases lying between them. CDR1 and CDR2 (germline): SNHLY, FYNNEI.

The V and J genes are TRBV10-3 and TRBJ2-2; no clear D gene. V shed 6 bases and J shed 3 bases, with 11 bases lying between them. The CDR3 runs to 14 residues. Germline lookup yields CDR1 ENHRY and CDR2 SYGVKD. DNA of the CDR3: TGTGCCATCAGGCAGACTTGGGACACCGGGGAGCTGTTTTTT. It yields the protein CAIRQTWDTGELFF.

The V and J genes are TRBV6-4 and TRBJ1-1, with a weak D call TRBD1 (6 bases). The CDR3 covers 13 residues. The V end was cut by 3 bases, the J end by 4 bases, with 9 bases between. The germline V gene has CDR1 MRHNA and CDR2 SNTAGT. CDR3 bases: TGTGCCAGCAGTGAAGGCAGGGGCACTGAAGCTTTCTTT. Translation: CASSEGRGTEAFF.

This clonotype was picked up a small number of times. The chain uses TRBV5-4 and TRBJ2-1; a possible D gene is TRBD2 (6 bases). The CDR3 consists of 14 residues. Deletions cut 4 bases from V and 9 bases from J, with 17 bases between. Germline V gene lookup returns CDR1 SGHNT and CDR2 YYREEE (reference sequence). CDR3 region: CASSPQGRESEQFF. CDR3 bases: TGTGCCAGCAGCCCGCAGGGTCGGGAGAGTGAGCAGTTCTTC.

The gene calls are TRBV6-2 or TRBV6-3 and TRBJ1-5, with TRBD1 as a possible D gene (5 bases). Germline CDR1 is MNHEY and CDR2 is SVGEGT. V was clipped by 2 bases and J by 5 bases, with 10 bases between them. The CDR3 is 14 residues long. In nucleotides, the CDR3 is TGTGCCAGCAGTTACCCCAGGGAAGATCAGCCCCAGCATTTT. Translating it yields CASSYPREDQPQHF.

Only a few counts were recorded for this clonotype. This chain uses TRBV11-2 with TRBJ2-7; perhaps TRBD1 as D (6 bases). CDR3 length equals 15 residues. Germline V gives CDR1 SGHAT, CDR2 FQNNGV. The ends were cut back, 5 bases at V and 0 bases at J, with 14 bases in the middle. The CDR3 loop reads CASSPRTVSSYEQYF. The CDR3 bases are TGTGCCAGCAGCCCACGGACAGTGAGCTCCTACGAGCAGTACTTC. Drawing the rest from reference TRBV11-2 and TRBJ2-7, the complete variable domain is EAGVAQSPRYKIIEKRQSVAFWCNPISGHATLYWYQQILGQGPKLLIQFQNNGVVDDSQLPKDRFSAERLKGVDSTLKIQPAKLEDSAVYLCASSPRTVSSYEQYFGPGTRLTVT.

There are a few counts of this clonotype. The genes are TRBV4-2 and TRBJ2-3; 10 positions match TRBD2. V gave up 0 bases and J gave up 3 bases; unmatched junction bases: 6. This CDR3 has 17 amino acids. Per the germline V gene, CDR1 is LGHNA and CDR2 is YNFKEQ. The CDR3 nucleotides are TGTGCCAGCAGCCAAGAGGGACTAGCGATGCGGACAGATACGCAGTATTTT. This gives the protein CASSQEGLAMRTDTQYF.

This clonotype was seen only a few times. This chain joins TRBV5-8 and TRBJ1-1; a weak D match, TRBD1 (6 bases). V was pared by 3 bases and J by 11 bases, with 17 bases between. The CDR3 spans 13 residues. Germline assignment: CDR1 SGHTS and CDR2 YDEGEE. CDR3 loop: CASSWGGAPTAFF. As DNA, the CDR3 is TGTGCCAGCAGCTGGGGGGGGGCACCCACCGCTTTCTTT.

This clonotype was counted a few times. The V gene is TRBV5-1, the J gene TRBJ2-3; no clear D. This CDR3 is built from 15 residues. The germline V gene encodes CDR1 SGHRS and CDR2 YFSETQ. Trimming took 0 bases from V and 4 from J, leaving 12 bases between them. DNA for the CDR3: TGCGCCAGCAGCTTGGAAGGTCTTGAGGCAGATACGCAGTATTTT. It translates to CASSLEGLEADTQYF.

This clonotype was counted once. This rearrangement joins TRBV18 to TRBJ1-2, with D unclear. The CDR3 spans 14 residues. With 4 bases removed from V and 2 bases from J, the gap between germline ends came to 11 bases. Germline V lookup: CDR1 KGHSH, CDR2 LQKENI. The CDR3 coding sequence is TGTGCCAGCTCACAGAGAGGTGGAAACTATGGCTACACCTTC. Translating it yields CASSQRGGNYGYTF. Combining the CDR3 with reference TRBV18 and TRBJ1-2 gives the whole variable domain NAGVMQNPRHLVRRRGQEARLRCSPMKGHSHVYWYRQLPEEGLKFMVYLQKENIIDESGMPKERFSAEFPKEGPSILRIQQVVRGDSAAYFCASSQRGGNYGYTFGSGTRLTVV.

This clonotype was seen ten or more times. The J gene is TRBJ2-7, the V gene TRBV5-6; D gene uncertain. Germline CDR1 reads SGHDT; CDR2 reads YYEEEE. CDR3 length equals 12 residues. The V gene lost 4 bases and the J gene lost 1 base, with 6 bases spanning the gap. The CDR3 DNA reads TGTGCCAGCAGCCTGACGTCCTACGAGCAGTACTTC. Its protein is CASSLTSYEQYF.

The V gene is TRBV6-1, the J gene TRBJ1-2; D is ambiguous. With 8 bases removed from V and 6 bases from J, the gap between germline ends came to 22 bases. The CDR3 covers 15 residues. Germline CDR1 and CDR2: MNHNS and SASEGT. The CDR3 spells CASGRPQTRVNGYTF. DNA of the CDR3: TGTGCCAGCGGCCGGCCCCAAACGAGGGTAAATGGCTACACCTTC.

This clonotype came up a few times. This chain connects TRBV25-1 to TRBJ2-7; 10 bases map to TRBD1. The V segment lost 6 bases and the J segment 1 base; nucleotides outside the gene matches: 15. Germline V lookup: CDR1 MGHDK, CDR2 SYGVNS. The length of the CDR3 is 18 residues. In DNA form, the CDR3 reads TGTGCCAGCAGCGCCGGGACAGGGGCCGATCGATATTCCTACGAGCAGTACTTC. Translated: CASSAGTGADRYSYEQYF.

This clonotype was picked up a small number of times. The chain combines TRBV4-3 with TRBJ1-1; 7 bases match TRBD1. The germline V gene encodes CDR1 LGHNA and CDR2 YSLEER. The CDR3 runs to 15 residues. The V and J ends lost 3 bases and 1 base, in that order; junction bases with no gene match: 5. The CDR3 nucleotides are TGCGCCAGCAGCCACTGGACAGGATCGAACACTGAAGCTTTCTTT. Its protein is CASSHWTGSNTEAFF.

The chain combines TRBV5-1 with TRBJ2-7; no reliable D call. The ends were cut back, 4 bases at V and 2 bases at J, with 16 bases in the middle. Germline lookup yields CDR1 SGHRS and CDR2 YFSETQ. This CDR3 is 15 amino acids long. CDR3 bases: TGCGCCAGCAGCATAAGTGGGGTCAACCCCTACGAGCAGTACTTC. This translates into CASSISGVNPYEQYF. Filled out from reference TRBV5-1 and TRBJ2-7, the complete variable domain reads KAGVTQTPRYLIKTRGQQVTLSCSPISGHRSVSWYQQTPGQGLQFLFEYFSETQRNKGNFPGRFSGRQFSNSRSEMNVSTLELGDSALYLCASSISGVNPYEQYFGPGTRLTVT.

As DNA, the CDR3 is TGCAGTGCCAGGGACAGGGTCCGTTCACCCCTCCACTTT. The encoded protein is CSARDRVRSPLHF. The genes are TRBV20-1 and TRBJ1-6; 9 nucleotides agree with TRBD1. The V and J ends lost 6 bases and 9 bases, in that order; junction bases with no gene match: 6. The CDR3 covers 13 residues. The germline gives CDR1 DFQATT, CDR2 SNEGSKA (reference sequence).

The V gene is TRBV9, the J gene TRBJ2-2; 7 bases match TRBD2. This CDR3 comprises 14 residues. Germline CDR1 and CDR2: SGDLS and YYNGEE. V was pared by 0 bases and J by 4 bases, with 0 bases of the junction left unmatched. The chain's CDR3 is CASSVGGSTGELFF. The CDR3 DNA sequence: TGTGCCAGCAGCGTAGGCGGGAGCACCGGGGAGCTGTTTTTT.

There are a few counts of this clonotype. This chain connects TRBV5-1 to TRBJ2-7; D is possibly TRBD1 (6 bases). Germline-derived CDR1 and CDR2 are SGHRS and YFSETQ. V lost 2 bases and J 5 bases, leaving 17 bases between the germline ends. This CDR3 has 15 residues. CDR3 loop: CASSFRDTKGDEQYF. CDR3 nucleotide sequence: TGCGCCAGCAGCTTCCGGGACACAAAAGGCGACGAGCAGTACTTC.

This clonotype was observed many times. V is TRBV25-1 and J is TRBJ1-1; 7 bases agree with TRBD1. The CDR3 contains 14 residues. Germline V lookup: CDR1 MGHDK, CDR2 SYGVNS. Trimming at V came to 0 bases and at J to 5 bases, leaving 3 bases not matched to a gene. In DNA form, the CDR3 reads TGTGCCAGCAGTGAATACAGGGGGAGTACTGAAGCTTTCTTT. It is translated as CASSEYRGSTEAFF.

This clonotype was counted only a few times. The CDR3 loop reads CASTRTTGKSGYTF. The CDR3 nucleotides are TGTGCCAGCACCAGAACTACAGGGAAGAGTGGCTACACCTTC. The J gene is TRBJ1-2, the V gene TRBV12-3 or TRBV12-4; TRBD1 is a possible D gene (6 bases). Trimming stripped 7 bases from V and 7 bases from J, with 19 bases between. The CDR3 runs to 14 residues.

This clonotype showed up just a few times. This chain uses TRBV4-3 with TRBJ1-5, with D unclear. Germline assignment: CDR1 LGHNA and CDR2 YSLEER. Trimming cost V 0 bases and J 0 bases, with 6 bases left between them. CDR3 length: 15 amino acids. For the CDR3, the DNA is TGCGCCAGCAGCCAAGATCTCAGTAGCAATCAGCCCCAGCATTTT. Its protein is CASSQDLSSNQPQHF.

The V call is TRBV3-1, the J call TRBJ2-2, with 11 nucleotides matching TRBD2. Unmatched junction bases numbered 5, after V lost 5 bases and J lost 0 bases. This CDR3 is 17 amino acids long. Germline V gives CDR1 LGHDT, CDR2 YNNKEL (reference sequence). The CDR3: CASSRTSGFANTGELFF. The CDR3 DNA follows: TGTGCCAGCAGCAGGACTAGCGGGTTCGCGAACACCGGGGAGCTGTTTTTT.

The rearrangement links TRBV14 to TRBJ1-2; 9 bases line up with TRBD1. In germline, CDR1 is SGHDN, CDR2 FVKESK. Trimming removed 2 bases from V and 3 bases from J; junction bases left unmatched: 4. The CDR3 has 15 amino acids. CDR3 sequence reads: CASSQPGQGDYGYTF. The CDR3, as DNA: TGTGCCAGCAGCCAACCGGGACAGGGTGACTATGGCTACACCTTC.